The TCR beta chain under discussion was sequenced for a study of T cells in localized non-small cell lung cancer. The protocol was immunoSEQ multiplex PCR, while the TCRdb copy is restricted to in-frame clones and leaves out a portion. Among tens of thousands of clones listed, around 87% were seen once. The receptor's source is a female donor with stage II lung adenocarcinoma. This specimen consisted of PBMCs, obtained before any cancer treatment.

For the CDR3, the DNA is TGTGCCAGCAGCTCTTTCACGGGACTCCAAGAGACCCAGTACTTC. It is translated as CASSSFTGLQETQYF. The chain employs TRBV7-6 and TRBJ2-5; the D gene is possibly TRBD2 (6 bases). V was shortened by 4 bases and J by 1 base, with 13 bases between the two germline ends. This CDR3 is built from 15 residues. CDR1 is SGHVS, CDR2 FNYEAQ, per germline.